This T cell receptor (beta chain) appears in the sequencing data of a study of patients and donors after allogeneic stem cell transplantation. MiXCR was run by TCRdb on the RT-PCR reads, yielding one entry per CDR3 protein. The sample yields hundreds of thousands of distinct CDR3 sequences, around 16% seen once. In germline, CDR1 is SGHNT, CDR2 YYREEE (reference sequence). The CDR3 length is 16 residues. J gave up 0 bases and V 6 bases, and 7 bases lay outside the gene matches. This sequence originates from a human donor who was either an allogeneic HSCT recipient or a stem cell or donor lymphocyte infusion donor (not recorded which). It is not recorded whose cells these are; they may come from a transplant donor. Sequencing was carried out using blood, either unsorted or a sorted T cell fraction (not recorded which). The chain recombines TRBV5-4 with TRBJ2-7; 12 positions match TRBD2. The CDR3 DNA is TGTGCCAGCACCATCAAGACTAGCGGGAGCTCCTACGAGCAGTACTTC. This encodes CASTIKTSGSSYEQYF.